This TCR beta chain is drawn from a study of CD8 T cells in Susac syndrome. The ends were cut back, 6 bases at V and 0 bases at J, with 13 bases in the middle. The length of the CDR3 is 15 residues. Per germline, CDR1 SGHRS and CDR2 YFSETQ. Random hexamers were used to reverse transcribe roughly 0.45 to 1 ug of RNA. Via MiXCR, TCRdb re-called the immunoSEQ multiplex PCR reads, giving one row per CDR3 protein. The repertoire holds about 50,000 distinct CDR3 sequences, 93% seen once, with about 0.51% in the top ten. The J gene is TRBJ1-5, the V gene TRBV5-1, with D uncertain. The sample comprised CD8+ T cells from PBMCs. This TCR came from a human donor with multiple sclerosis. The CDR3 DNA sequence: TGCGCCAGCAATGGAGAACAGAGTAGCAATCAGCCCCAGCATTTT. Protein product: CASNGEQSSNQPQHF. The variable domain in full, with the rest retrieved from reference TRBV5-1 and TRBJ1-5, is KAGVTQTPRYLIKTRGQQVTLSCSPISGHRSVSWYQQTPGQGLQFLFEYFSETQRNKGNFPGRFSGRQFSNSRSEMNVSTLELGDSALYLCASNGEQSSNQPQHFGDGTRLSIL.